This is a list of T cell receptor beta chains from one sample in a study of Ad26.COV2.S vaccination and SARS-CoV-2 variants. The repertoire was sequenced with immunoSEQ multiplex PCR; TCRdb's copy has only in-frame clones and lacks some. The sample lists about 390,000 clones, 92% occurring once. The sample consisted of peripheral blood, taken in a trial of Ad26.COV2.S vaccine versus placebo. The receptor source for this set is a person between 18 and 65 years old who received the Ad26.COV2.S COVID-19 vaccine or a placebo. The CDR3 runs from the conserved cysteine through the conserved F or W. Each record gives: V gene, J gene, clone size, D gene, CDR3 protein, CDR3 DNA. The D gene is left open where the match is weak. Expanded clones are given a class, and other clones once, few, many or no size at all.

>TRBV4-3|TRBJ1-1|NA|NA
CASSNKPGISTEAFF
TGCGCCAGTTCCAACAAACCAGGGATAAGTACTGAAGCTTTCTTT
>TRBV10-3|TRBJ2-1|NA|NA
CATRAEGGGEQFF
TGTGCCACACGGGCCGAGGGCGGTGGTGAGCAGTTCTTC
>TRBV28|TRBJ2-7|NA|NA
CASRRPWGELTYEQYF
TGTGCCAGCAGGCGGCCGTGGGGGGAACTTACCTACGAGCAGTACTTC
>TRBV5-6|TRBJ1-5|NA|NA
CASSLARKGLVNQPQHF
TGTGCCAGCAGCTTGGCCCGCAAAGGCTTGGTCAATCAGCCCCAGCATTTT
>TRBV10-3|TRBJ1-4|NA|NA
CAISESLEELFF
TGTGCCATCAGTGAGTCGCTGGAGGAACTGTTTTTT
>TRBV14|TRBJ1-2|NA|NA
CASSQDLGWEKYNYGYTF
TGTGCCAGCAGCCAAGATCTAGGTTGGGAAAAATATAACTATGGCTACACCTTC
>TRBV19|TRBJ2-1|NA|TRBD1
CATQRTGGIYEQFF
TGTGCCACCCAAAGGACAGGGGGTATCTATGAGCAGTTCTTC
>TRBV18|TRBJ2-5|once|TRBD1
CASSPGTGQETQYF
TGTGCCAGCTCGCCCGGGACAGGCCAAGAGACCCAGTACTTC
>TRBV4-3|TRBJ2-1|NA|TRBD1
CASRIGTGGNNEQFF
TGCGCCAGCAGAATCGGGACAGGGGGAAACAATGAGCAGTTCTTC
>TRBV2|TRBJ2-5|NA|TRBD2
CASSDSGGGQETQYF
TGTGCCAGCAGTGATAGCGGGGGGGGCCAAGAGACCCAGTACTTC
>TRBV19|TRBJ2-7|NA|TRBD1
CASSPGTGSSYEQYF
TGTGCCAGTAGTCCAGGGACAGGGAGCTCCTACGAGCAGTACTTC
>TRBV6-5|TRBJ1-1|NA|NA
CASSYGVRNTEAFF
TGTGCCAGCAGTTACGGCGTGAGGAACACTGAAGCTTTCTTT
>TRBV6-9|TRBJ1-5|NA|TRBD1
CASKKPDRGHQQPQHF
TGTGCCAGCAAAAAACCCGACAGGGGGCACCAGCAGCCCCAGCATTTT
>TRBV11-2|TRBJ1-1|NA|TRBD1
CASTGQGNTEAFF
TGTGCCAGCACGGGACAGGGGAACACTGAAGCTTTCTTT
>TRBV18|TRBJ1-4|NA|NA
CASSPGKSTNEKLFF
TGTGCCAGCTCACCAGGGAAGTCAACTAATGAAAAACTGTTTTTT
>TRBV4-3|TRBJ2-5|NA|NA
CASSQDLSFFNRDTREKETQYF
TGCGCCAGCAGCCAAGACCTTAGCTTCTTTAACAGGGATACTCGGGAGAAAGAGACCCAGTACTTC